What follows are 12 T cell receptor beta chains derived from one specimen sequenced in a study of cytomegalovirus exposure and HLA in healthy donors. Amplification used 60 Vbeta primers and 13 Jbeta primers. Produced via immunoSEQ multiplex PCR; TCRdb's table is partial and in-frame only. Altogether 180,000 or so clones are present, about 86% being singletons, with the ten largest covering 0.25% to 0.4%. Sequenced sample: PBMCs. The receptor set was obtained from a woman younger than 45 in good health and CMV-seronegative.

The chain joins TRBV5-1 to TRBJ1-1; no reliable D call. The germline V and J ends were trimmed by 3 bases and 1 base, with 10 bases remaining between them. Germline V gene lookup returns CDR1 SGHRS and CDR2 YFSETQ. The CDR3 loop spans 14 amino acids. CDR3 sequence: CASSWEIKNTEAFF. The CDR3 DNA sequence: TGCGCCAGCAGCTGGGAGATAAAGAACACTGAAGCTTTCTTT.

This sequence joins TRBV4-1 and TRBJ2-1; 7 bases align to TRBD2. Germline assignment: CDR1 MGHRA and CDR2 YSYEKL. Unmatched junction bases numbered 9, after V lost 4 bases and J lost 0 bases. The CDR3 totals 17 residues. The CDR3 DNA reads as TGCGCCAGCAGCCTAAGAGAGGGCGGGAGCTCCTACAATGAGCAGTTCTTC. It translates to CASSLREGGSSYNEQFF.

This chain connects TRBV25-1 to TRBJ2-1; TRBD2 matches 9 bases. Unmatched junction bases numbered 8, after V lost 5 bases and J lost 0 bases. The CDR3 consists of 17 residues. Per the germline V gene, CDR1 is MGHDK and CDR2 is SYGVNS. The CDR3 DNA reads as TGTGCCAGCAGTAGGCTAGCGGGGTTGAGCTCCTACAATGAGCAGTTCTTC. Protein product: CASSRLAGLSSYNEQFF. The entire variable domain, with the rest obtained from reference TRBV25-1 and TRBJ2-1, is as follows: EADIYQTPRYLVIGTGKKITLECSQTMGHDKMYWYQQDPGMELHLIHYSYGVNSTEKGDLSSESTVSRIRTEHFPLTLESARPSHTSQYLCASSRLAGLSSYNEQFFGPGTRLTVL.

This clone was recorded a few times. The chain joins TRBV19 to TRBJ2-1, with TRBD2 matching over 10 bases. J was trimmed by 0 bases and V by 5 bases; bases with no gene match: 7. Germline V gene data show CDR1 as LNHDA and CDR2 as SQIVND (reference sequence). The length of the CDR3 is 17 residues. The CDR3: CASSGGSGRASYNEQFF. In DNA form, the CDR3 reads TGTGCCAGTAGTGGGGGAAGCGGGAGGGCCTCCTACAATGAGCAGTTCTTC.

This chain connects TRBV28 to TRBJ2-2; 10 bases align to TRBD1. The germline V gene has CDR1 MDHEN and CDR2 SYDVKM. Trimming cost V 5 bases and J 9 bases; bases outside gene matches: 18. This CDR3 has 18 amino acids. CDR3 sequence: CASSPPYPGQGIVRELFF. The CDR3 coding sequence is TGTGCCAGCAGTCCCCCTTATCCGGGACAGGGGATTGTGAGGGAGCTGTTTTTT.

CDR3 nucleotides: TGTGCCAGCTATTACGGCGGAGGGAGCGGAGATACGCAGTATTTT. Amino acid sequence: CASYYGGGSGDTQYF. The chain couples TRBV2 to TRBJ2-3, with a tentative D call TRBD2 (6 bases). The germline CDR1 and CDR2 sequences are SNHLY and FYNNEI. The CDR3 spans 15 residues. V lost 8 bases and J lost 5, with 20 bases in between.

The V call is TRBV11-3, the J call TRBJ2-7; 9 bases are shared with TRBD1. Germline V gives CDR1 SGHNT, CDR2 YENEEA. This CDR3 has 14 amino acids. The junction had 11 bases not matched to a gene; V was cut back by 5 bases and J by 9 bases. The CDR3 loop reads CASSRAPGQGGQYF. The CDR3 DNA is TGTGCCAGCAGCCGAGCACCGGGACAGGGCGGGCAGTACTTC.

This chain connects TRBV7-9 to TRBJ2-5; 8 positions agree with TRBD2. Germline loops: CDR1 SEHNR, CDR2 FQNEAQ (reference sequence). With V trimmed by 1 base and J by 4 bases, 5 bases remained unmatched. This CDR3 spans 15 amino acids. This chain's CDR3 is CASSLGAGVPETQYF. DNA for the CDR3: TGTGCCAGCAGCTTAGGAGCGGGAGTCCCAGAGACCCAGTACTTC.

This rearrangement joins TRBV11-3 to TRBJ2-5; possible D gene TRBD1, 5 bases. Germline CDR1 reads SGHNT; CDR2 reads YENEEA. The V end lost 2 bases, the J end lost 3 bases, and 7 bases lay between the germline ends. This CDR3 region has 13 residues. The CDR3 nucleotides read TGTGCCAGCAGCTTAACCAGGGAAGAGACCCAGTACTTC. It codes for CASSLTREETQYF.

The CDR3 is CASSNAGEGRDEQFF. CDR3 sequence (DNA): TGTGCCAGCAGCAACGCGGGGGAGGGCCGCGATGAGCAGTTCTTC. The rearrangement joins TRBV21-1 to TRBJ2-1; the table names TRBD2, a call not compared with the DNA. TRBV21-1 is labeled a pseudogene. The CDR3 sequence is 15 residues long.

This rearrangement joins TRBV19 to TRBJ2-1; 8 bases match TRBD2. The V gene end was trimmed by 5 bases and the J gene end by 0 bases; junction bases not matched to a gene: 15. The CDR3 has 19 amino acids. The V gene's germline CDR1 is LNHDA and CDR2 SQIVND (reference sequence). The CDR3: CASSDPRAGVSSSYNEQFF. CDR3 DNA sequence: TGTGCCAGTAGTGACCCCCGAGCGGGAGTTTCCAGCTCCTACAATGAGCAGTTCTTC.

The CDR3 bases are TGCGCCAGCAGCTTAGGGACAGACTATACAAGAAACACTGAAGCTTTCTTT. Its protein product is CASSLGTDYTRNTEAFF. This chain uses TRBV5-1 with TRBJ1-1, with 7 nucleotides matching TRBD1. Germline trimming cut 2 bases from V and 2 bases from J; bases unmatched to any gene: 12. CDR1 and CDR2 from the germline V gene are SGHRS and YFSETQ. The CDR3 covers 17 residues.